One sample yielded the 2 T cell receptor beta chains listed below, sequenced in a study of neurological immune-mediated disorders. MiXCR, run by TCRdb on the 5' RACE reads, gives a single entry per CDR3 protein. The sample includes about 60,000 distinct CDR3 sequences, 3% to 4.5% of them seen just once. Input material: PBMCs. These receptors all stem from a man aged 25 to 40 with multiple sclerosis.

A remark on this clonotype: This may be a read error, as it is one base from a much larger clone. This sequence joins TRBV5-1 and TRBJ1-1, with a tentative D call TRBD1 (6 bases). This CDR3 is 14 amino acids long. Germline CDR1 reads SGHRS; CDR2 reads YFSETQ. CDR3 sequence reads: CTSSREGGNTEAFF. In DNA form, the CDR3 reads TGCACCAGCAGCCGTGAGGGGGGGAACACTGAAGCTTTCTTT.

This clonotype was seen at least ten times. V gene TRBV5-1 combines with J gene TRBJ2-3, with no clear D. Germline CDR1 reads SGHRS; CDR2 reads YFSETQ. The CDR3 runs to 15 residues. V dropped 4 bases and J dropped 3 bases, with 15 bases sitting between them. Here the CDR3 reads CASSPTLTLTDTQYF. In DNA, the CDR3 is TGCGCCAGCAGCCCTACACTAACCTTGACAGATACGCAGTATTTT. The variable domain in full, with the rest retrieved from reference TRBV5-1 and TRBJ2-3, is KAGVTQTPRYLIKTRGQQVTLSCSPISGHRSVSWYQQTPGQGLQFLFEYFSETQRNKGNFPGRFSGRQFSNSRSEMNVSTLELGDSALYLCASSPTLTLTDTQYFGPGTRLTVL.